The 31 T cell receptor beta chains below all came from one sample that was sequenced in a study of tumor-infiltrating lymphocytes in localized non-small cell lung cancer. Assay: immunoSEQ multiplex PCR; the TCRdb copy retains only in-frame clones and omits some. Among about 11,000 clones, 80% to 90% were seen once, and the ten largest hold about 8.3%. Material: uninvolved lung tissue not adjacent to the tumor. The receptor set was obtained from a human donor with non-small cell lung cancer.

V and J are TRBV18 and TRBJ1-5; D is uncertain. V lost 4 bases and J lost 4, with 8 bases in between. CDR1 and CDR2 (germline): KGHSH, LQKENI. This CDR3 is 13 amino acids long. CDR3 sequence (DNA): TGTGCCAGCTCACGACCCAGGAATCAGCCCCAGCATTTT. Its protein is CASSRPRNQPQHF.

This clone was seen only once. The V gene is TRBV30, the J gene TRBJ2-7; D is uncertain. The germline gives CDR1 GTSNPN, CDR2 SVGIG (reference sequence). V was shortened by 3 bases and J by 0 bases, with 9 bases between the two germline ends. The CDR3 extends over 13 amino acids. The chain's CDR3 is CAWRSPGSYEQYF. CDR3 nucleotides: TGTGCCTGGAGGAGCCCCGGCTCCTACGAGCAGTACTTC.

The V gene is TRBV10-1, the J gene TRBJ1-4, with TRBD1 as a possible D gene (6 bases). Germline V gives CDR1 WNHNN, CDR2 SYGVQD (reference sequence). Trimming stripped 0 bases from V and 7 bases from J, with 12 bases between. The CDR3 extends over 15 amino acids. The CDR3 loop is CASSESTGDSEKLFF. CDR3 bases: TGCGCCAGCAGTGAGTCGACAGGCGACTCTGAAAAACTGTTTTTT.

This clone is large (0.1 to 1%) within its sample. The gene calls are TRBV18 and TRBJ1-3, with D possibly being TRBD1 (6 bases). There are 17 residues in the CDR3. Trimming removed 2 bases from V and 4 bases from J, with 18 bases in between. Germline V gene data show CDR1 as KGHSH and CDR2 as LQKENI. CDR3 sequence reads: CASSPILTGSGGNTIYF. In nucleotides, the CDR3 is TGTGCCAGCTCACCAATCTTGACAGGTTCGGGAGGAAACACCATATATTTT.

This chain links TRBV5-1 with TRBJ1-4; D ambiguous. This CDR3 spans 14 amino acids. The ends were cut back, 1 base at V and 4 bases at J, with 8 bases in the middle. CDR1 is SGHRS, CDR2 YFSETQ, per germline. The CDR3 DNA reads TGCGCCAGCAGCTTGTGGGGTGATAATGAAAAACTGTTTTTT. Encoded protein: CASSLWGDNEKLFF.

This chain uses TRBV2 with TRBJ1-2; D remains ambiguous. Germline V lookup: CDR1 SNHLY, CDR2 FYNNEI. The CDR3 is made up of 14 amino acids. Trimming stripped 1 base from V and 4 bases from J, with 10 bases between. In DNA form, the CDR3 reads TGTGCCAGCAGTGAAGGGGAGGGCCTCTATGGCTACACCTTC. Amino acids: CASSEGEGLYGYTF.

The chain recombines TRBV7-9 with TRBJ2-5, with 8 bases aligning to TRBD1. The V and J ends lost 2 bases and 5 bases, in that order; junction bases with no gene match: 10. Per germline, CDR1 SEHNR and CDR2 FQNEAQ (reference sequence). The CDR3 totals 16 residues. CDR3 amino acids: CASSLPYRGAAETQYF. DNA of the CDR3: TGTGCCAGCAGCTTACCTTACAGGGGGGCTGCGGAGACCCAGTACTTC.

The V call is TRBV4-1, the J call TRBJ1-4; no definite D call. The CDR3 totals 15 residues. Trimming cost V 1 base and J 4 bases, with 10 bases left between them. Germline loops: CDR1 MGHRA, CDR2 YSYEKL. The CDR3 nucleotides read TGCGCCAGCAGCCAAGCGGCAGCCTATAATGAAAAACTGTTTTTT. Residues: CASSQAAAYNEKLFF.

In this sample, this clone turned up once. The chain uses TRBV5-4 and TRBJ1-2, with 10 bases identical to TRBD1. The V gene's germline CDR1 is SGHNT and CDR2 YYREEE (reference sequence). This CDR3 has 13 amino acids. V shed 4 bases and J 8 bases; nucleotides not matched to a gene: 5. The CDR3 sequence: CASSPTGGWGYTF. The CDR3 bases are TGTGCCAGCAGCCCGACAGGGGGCTGGGGCTACACCTTC.

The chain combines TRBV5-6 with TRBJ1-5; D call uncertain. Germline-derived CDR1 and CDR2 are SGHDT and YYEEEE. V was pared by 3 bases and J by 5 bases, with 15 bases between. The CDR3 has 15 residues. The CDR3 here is CASSSREGGDQPQHF. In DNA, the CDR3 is TGTGCCAGCAGCTCGAGGGAGGGTGGGGATCAGCCCCAGCATTTT.

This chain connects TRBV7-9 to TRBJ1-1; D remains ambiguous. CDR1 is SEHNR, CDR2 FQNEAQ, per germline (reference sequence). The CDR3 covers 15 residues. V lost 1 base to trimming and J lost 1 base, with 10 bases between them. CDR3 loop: CASSLVQAPNTEAFF. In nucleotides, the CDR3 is TGTGCCAGCAGCTTAGTTCAGGCACCGAACACTGAAGCTTTCTTT.

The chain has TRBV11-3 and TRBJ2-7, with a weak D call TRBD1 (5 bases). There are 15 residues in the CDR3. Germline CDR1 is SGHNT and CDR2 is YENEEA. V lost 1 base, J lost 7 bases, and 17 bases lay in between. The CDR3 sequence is CASSLGTRVGGEQYF. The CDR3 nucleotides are TGTGCCAGCAGCTTAGGGACCAGGGTTGGTGGAGAGCAGTACTTC.

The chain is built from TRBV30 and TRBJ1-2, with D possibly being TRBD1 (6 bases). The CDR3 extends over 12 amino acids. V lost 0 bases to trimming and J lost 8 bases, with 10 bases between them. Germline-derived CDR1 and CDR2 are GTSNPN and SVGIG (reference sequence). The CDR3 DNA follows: TGTGCCTGGAGTGTAACAGGGTACGGCTACACCTTC. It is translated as CAWSVTGYGYTF.

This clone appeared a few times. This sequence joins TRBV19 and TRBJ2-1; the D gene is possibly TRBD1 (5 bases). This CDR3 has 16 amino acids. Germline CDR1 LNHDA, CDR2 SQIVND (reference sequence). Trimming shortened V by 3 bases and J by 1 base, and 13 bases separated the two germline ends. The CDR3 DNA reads TGTGCCAGTAGTATCTCAGGGCCCGAATCCTACAATGAGCAGTTCTTC. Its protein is CASSISGPESYNEQFF.

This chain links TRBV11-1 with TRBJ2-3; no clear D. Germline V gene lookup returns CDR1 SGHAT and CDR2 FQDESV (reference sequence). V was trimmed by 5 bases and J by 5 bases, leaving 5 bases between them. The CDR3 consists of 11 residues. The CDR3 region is CASSLRDTQYF. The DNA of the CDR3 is TGTGCCAGCAGCCTCAGAGATACGCAGTATTTT.

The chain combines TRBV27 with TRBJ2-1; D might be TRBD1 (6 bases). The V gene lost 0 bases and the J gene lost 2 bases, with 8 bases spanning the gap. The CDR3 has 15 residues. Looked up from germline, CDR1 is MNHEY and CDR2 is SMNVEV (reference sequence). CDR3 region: CASSLSSGAYNEQFF. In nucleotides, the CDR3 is TGTGCCAGCAGTTTATCGTCAGGGGCCTACAATGAGCAGTTCTTC.

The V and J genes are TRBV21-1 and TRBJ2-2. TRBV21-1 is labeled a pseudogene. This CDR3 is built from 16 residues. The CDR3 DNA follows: TGTGCCAGCAGCAAAGTGGGGTCCGAGGACACCGGGGAGCTGTTTTTT. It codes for CASSKVGSEDTGELFF.

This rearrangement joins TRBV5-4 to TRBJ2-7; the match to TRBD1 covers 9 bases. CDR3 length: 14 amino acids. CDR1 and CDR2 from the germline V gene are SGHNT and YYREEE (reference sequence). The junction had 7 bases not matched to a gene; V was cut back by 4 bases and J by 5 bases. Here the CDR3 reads CASSPGTGLDEQYF. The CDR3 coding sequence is TGTGCCAGCAGCCCAGGGACAGGGCTGGACGAGCAGTACTTC. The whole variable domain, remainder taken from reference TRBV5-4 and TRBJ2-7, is ETGVTQSPTHLIKTRGQQVTLRCSSQSGHNTVSWYQQALGQGPQFIFQYYREEENGRGNFPPRFSGLQFPNYSSELNVNALELDDSALYLCASSPGTGLDEQYFGPGTRLTVT.

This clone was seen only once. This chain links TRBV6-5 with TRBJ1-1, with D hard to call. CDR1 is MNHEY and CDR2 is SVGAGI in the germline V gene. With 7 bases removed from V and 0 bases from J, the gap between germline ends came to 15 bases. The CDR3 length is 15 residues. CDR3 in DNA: TGTGCCAGCACCCCTCGCTTTGGGATGAACACTGAAGCTTTCTTT. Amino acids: CASTPRFGMNTEAFF.

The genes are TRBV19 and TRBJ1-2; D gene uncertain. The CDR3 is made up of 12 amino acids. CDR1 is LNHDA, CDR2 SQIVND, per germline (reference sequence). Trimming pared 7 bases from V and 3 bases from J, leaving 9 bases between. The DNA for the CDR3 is TGTGCCAGTATCGGAGGAGACTATGGCTACACCTTC. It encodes CASIGGDYGYTF. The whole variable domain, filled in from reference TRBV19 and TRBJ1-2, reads DGGITQSPKYLFRKEGQNVTLSCEQNLNHDAMYWYRQDPGQGLRLIYYSQIVNDFQKGDIAEGYSVSREKKESFPLTVTSAQKNPTAFYLCASIGGDYGYTFGSGTRLTVV.

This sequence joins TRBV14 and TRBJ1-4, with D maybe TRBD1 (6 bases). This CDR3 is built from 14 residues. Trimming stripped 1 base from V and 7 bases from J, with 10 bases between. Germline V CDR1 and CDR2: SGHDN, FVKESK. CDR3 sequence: CASSQVNRVEKLFF. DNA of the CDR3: TGTGCCAGCAGCCAAGTCAACAGGGTTGAAAAACTGTTTTTT.

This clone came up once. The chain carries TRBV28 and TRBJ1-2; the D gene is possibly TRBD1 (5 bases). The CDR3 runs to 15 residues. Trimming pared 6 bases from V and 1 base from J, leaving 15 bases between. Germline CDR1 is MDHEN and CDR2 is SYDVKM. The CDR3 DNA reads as TGTGCCAGCAGGGCTGGGGCCGACATTAACTATGGCTACACCTTC. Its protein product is CASRAGADINYGYTF.

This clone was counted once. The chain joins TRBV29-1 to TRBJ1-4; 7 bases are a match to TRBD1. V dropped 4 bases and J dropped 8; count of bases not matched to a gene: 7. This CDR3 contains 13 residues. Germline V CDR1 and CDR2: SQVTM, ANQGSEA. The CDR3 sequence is CSVGEQGREKLFF. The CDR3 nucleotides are TGCAGCGTTGGGGAACAGGGGAGGGAAAAACTGTTTTTT.

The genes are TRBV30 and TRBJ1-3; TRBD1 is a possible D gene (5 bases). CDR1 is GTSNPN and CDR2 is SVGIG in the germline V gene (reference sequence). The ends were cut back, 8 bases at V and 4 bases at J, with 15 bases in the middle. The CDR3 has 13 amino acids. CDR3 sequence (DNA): TGTGCCGGGGCGGGGGTAGGGGGAAACACCATATATTTT. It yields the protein CAGAGVGGNTIYF.

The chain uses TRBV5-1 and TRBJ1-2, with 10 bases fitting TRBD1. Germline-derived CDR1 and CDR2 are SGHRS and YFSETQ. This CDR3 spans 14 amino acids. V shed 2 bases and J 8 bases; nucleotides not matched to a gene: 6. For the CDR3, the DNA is TGCGCCAGCAGCTTCTCCGGGACAGGGGACGGCTACACCTTC. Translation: CASSFSGTGDGYTF.

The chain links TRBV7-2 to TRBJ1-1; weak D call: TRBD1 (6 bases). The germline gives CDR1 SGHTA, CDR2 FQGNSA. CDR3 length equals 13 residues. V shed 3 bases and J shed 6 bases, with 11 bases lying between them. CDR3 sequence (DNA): TGTGCCAGCAGCTTCCAGGGGATCGCTGAAGCTTTCTTT. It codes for CASSFQGIAEAFF.

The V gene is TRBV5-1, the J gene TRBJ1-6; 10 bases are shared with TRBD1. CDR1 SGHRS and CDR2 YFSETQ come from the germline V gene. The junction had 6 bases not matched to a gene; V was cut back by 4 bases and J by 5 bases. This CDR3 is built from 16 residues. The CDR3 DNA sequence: TGCGCCAGCAGCACCGGACAGGGGGGCAATAATTCACCCCTCCACTTT. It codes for CASSTGQGGNNSPLHF.

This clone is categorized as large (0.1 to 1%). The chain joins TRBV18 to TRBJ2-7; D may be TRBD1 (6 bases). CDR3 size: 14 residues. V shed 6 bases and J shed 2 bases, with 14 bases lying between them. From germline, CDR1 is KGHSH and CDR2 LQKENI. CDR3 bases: TGTGCCAGCTCGACCTTGGACAGCCCCTACGAGCAGTACTTC. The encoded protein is CASSTLDSPYEQYF. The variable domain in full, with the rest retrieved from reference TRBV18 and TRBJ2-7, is NAGVMQNPRHLVRRRGQEARLRCSPMKGHSHVYWYRQLPEEGLKFMVYLQKENIIDESGMPKERFSAEFPKEGPSILRIQQVVRGDSAAYFCASSTLDSPYEQYFGPGTRLTVT.

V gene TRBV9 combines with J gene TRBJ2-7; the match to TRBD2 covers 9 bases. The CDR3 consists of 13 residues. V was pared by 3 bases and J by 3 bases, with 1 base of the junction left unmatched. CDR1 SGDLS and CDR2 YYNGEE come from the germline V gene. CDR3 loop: CASSATSGYEQYF. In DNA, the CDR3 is TGTGCCAGCAGCGCGACTAGCGGCTACGAGCAGTACTTC.

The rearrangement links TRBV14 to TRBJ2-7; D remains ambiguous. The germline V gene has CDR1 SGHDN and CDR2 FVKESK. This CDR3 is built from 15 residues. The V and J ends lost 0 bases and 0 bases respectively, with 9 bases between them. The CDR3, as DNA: TGTGCCAGCAGCCAAGATTCGCGGTACTCCTACGAGCAGTACTTC. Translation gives CASSQDSRYSYEQYF.

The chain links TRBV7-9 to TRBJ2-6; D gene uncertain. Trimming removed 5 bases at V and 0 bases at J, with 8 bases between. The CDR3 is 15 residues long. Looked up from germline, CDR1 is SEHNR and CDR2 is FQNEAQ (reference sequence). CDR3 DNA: TGTGCCAGCAGCCCCCCGGCCTCTGGGGCCAACGTCCTGACTTTC. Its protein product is CASSPPASGANVLTF.